The T cell receptor beta chain described here comes from a study of blood T cell repertoires in COVID-19 (dated by TCRdb to about 2020). Turning to the overall study: Collaborator samples came from the United States, Italy and Spain and covered acute and convalescent phases of COVID-19. The prospective study material was composed of cDNA or gDNA derived from T cells, B-cell-depleted T cells, or PBMCs. Deeply sampled blood TCRbeta repertoires from subjects exposed to, actively infected with, or recovered from COVID-19 were included in the dataset. The repertoires were released in a freely available public database intended as a resource for research on the immune response to SARS-CoV-2. The samples were drawn from the first 160 participants of the ongoing ImmuneRACE study and from under 1,500 subjects provided by 6 global collaborators. The sample metadata nearly always contained a de-identified subject ID, COVID-19 status, age in years and sex. Where available, HLA class I and class II types were obtained from metadata supplied by the sample provider rather than from assay-based typing. Paper-wide results and their limitations: The quantity of clinical and demographic metadata differed by source and by participant and was supplied without curation.

The germline V gene encodes CDR1 SGHDN and CDR2 FVKESK. The CDR3 spans 15 residues, from the cysteine through the phenylalanine. Kept here is only the CDR3 DNA, which spans 45 bases and is read in frame from base 1. Compared with germline, V lacks 2 bases and J lacks 6 bases; bases without a gene match: 8. Participants in the prospective study were aged 18 to 89 years, lived in about two dozen United States geographic areas, and enrolled through a virtual design. Cohort assignment in the prospective study relied on participant-reported clinical history from a screening survey and a study questionnaire. ImmuneRACE Cohort 3 recovered participants were defined by two consecutive negative NP/OP PCR tests, healthcare professional clearance, or symptom resolution. In the prospective study, whole blood, serum and a nasopharyngeal or oropharyngeal swab were collected from each participant by mobile phlebotomists. Participants in the prospective study had the option to provide additional blood draws and questionnaires over a 2-month period. Before DNA extraction, blood samples from the prospective study were shipped at room temperature or frozen.

To note about this clone: Its antigen specificity is not known. No base quality information exists; no much larger clone differs at one position.

The immunoSEQ Assay, a bias-controlled multiplex PCR, was used to amplify TCRbeta CDR3 regions from genomic DNA. In the original analysis: The number of nucleated cells in each sample was estimated from the amplification of reference gene primers within the assay. Sequence reads were collapsed and filtered to measure the absolute abundance of every unique TCRbeta CDR3 rearrangement. For each sample, productive Simpson clonality was calculated by taking the square root of Simpson's diversity index across productive rearrangements. TCRdb obtained this table from immuneACCESS and retained in-frame rearrangements with V and J assigned. These tables miss some clones; where compared with another copy, unresolved V genes account for less than half of the shortfall, and the remainder is unexplained. V, J and clone size were drawn from that table, and D and trimming were deduced from the DNA. The sample table contains 150,000 to 200,000 clones; only one count was recorded for approximately 88% of them. The ten largest clones capture 6.5% to 9% of the sample.

The chain was built from TRBV14 and TRBJ1-2, and 8 bases in between align with TRBD1. The clonotype originates from a woman aged 18-35 years who had recovered from COVID-19. Sequencing input: PBMCs or T cells enriched from blood (not recorded which). CDR3 loop: CASSQLRTGYNGYTF. The DNA reads as follows: TGTGCCAGCAGCCAACTCAGGACAGGGTATAATGGCTACACCTTC.